Listed below are T cell receptor beta chains from one sample, sequenced in a study of relationships among human T cell subsets. TCRdb re-called the multiplex PCR reads with MiXCR, one entry per CDR3 protein. The data contain approximately 13,000 distinct CDR3 sequences, roughly 60% of them singletons. The sequenced sample consisted of Tregs sorted from blood. Receptor source: a middle-aged man in good health. Each CDR3 is given with its conserved first and last residue. A D gene is named only where the DNA matches it firmly. Clone size is given for some rows only: seen once, a few or many times, or a class if the clone is expanded.

NA	TRBV5-1	TRBJ2-5	14	few	CASSIASPRETQYF	TGCGCCAGCAGCATCGCTAGTCCCAGAGAGACCCAGTACTTC
NA	TRBV28	TRBJ1-5	16	NA	CASLPLQGFSNQPQHF	TGTGCCAGCCTTCCCCTACAGGGTTTTAGCAATCAGCCCCAGCATTTT
NA	TRBV4-1	TRBJ1-1	14	few	CASSQSGRNTEAFF	TGCGCCAGCAGCCAATCCGGACGGAACACTGAAGCTTTCTTT
TRBD1	TRBV28	TRBJ2-5	15	NA	CASSFRTGGRETQYF	TGTGCCAGCAGTTTCCGGACAGGGGGTCGGGAGACCCAGTACTTC
NA	TRBV6-6	TRBJ2-3	14	NA	CASSHGDWTDTQYF	TGTGCCAGCAGTCACGGGGACTGGACAGATACGCAGTATTTT
NA	TRBV24-1	TRBJ2-7	14	NA	CATPFTGLFYEQYF	TGTGCCACGCCTTTTACGGGTCTCTTCTACGAGCAGTACTTC
TRBD2	TRBV13	TRBJ2-3	14	NA	CASSRGLATDTQYF	TGTGCCAGCAGCCGAGGACTAGCGACAGATACGCAGTATTTT
NA	TRBV10-3	TRBJ1-6	15	once	CAISELGRYNSPLHF	TGTGCCATCAGTGAGCTGGGACGGTATAATTCACCCCTCCACTTT
TRBD2	TRBV20-1	TRBJ2-1	14	few	CSAPTSGTHNEQFF	TGCAGTGCCCCGACTAGCGGGACTCACAATGAGCAGTTCTTC
NA	TRBV7-3	TRBJ2-1	15	NA	CASSFSEGPYNEQFF	TGTGCCAGCAGCTTTTCGGAGGGGCCCTACAATGAGCAGTTCTTC
NA	TRBV4-1	TRBJ2-5	15	NA	CASSQNGRPQGTQYF	TGCGCCAGCAGCCAAAACGGCCGCCCCCAAGGGACCCAGTACTTC
NA	TRBV10-3	TRBJ2-7	19	once	CAISEPAGRSQARSYEQYF	TGTGCCATCAGTGAGCCCGCGGGACGCTCGCAGGCCCGCTCCTACGAGCAGTACTTC
TRBD2	TRBV4-1	TRBJ2-6	19	NA	CASSQQAAGVGSGANVLTF	TGCGCCAGCAGCCAGCAGGCGGCGGGAGTCGGCTCTGGGGCCAACGTCCTGACTTTC
NA	TRBV20-1	TRBJ1-6	17	medium-sized	CSAKPTELTEYNSPLHF	TGCAGTGCTAAACCTACTGAGCTGACAGAATATAATTCACCCCTCCACTTT
TRBD2	TRBV4-1	TRBJ2-7	20	NA	CASSQRPGHLTLAGDNEQYF	TGCGCCAGCAGCCAGAGACCGGGACACCTTACACTAGCGGGAGATAACGAGCAGTACTTC
NA	TRBV5-1	TRBJ2-3	15	NA	CASSPAEGTTDTQYF	TGCGCCAGCAGCCCCGCGGAAGGAACTACAGATACGCAGTATTTT
NA	TRBV10-3	TRBJ1-2	14	NA	CAISEPGQNYGYTF	TGTGCCATCAGTGAGCCCGGACAGAACTATGGCTACACCTTC
TRBD2	TRBV7-9	TRBJ2-1	13	NA	CASSPREGTGQFF	TGTGCCAGCAGCCCCAGGGAGGGGACTGGGCAGTTCTTC